The 14 T cell receptor beta chains below come from one sample, sequenced in a study of post-analysis software for immune sequencing data. Overall study results and limits: In patients, five or six TRBV segments were more frequent than in controls, with TRBV5-6, TRBV5-1 and TRBV20-1 among them.

These receptors are not linked to any known antigen. Prepared TCR beta cDNA libraries contained unique molecular identifiers. From the PCR reads, TCRdb called clonotypes with MiXCR, one entry per CDR3 protein. The table shows some 190,000 distinct CDR3 sequences, with around 30% occurring only once. Sequences were obtained from blood. These receptor sequences come from a girl younger than 18 with multiple sclerosis.

V gene TRBV6-6 combines with J gene TRBJ1-6, with D possibly TRBD1 on 6 matching bases. The V end lost 4 bases, the J end lost 6 bases, and 16 bases lay between the germline ends. This CDR3 contains 16 residues. Germline values: CDR1 MNHNY, CDR2 SVGAGI (reference sequence). CDR3 residues: CASSSARGGRNSPLHF. CDR3 coding DNA: TGTGCCAGCAGTTCCGCTCGGGGGGGGCGTAATTCACCCCTCCACTTT.

This clonotype was observed a handful of times. The chain recombines TRBV12-3 or TRBV12-4 with TRBJ2-2, with 9 bases matching TRBD1. The CDR3 consists of 17 residues. The trim removed 0 bases at V and 3 bases at J, leaving 5 bases unmatched. CDR3 sequence (DNA): TGTGCCAGCAGTTTAGCGCGGACAGGGGCGGACACCGGGGAGCTGTTTTTT. The encoded protein is CASSLARTGADTGELFF.

There are many counts of this clonotype. This sequence joins TRBV20-1 and TRBJ2-1, with 7 bases that match TRBD2. The CDR3 extends over 13 amino acids. Germline values: CDR1 DFQATT, CDR2 SNEGSKA (reference sequence). The trim removed 5 bases at V and 7 bases at J, leaving 8 bases unmatched. This chain's CDR3 is CSARKTSWNEQFF. CDR3 DNA: TGCAGTGCTCGGAAGACTAGCTGGAATGAGCAGTTCTTC.

This clonotype was detected many times. The chain is built from TRBV29-1 and TRBJ1-5; TRBD1 agrees at 8 bases. The V segment lost 7 bases and the J segment 4 bases; nucleotides outside the gene matches: 3. This CDR3 spans 12 amino acids. CDR1 is SQVTM and CDR2 is ANQGSEA in the germline V gene. CDR3 amino acids: CSAWTGNQPQHF. CDR3 DNA sequence: TGCAGCGCTTGGACAGGGAATCAGCCCCAGCATTTT.

This clonotype has a handful of counts. Possible read error: a much larger clone is one base away. The V gene is TRBV7-9, the J gene TRBJ2-1; D remains unclear. Looked up from germline, CDR1 is SEHNR and CDR2 is FQNEAQ (reference sequence). The CDR3 is made up of 11 amino acids. The CDR3, as DNA: TGTGCCGGCAGCCTGCAGATTGAGCAGTTCTTC. Its translation is CAGSLQIEQFF.

Ten or more counts support this clonotype. The genes are TRBV20-1 and TRBJ2-1; TRBD2 matches at 8 bases. CDR1 DFQATT and CDR2 SNEGSKA come from the germline V gene (reference sequence). The length of the CDR3 is 13 residues. V was clipped by 5 bases and J by 6 bases; unmatched bases: 6. The CDR3 nucleotides are TGCAGTGCTGTTAGCGGGAAGGGCAATGAGCAGTTCTTC. It specifies CSAVSGKGNEQFF.

This rearrangement joins TRBV5-1 to TRBJ1-1; 8 bases map to TRBD1. CDR1 is SGHRS and CDR2 is YFSETQ in the germline V gene. V dropped 2 bases and J dropped 3; count of bases not matched to a gene: 3. There are 14 residues in the CDR3. The CDR3 region has the DNA TGCGCCAGCAGCTTTACAGGGGGGGACACTGAAGCTTTCTTT. It specifies CASSFTGGDTEAFF. Drawing the rest from reference TRBV5-1 and TRBJ1-1, the complete variable domain is KAGVTQTPRYLIKTRGQQVTLSCSPISGHRSVSWYQQTPGQGLQFLFEYFSETQRNKGNFPGRFSGRQFSNSRSEMNVSTLELGDSALYLCASSFTGGDTEAFFGQGTRLTVV.

The CDR3 DNA reads as TGCAGTGCTAGAGAAACCGGGACAGAGAACACTGAAGCTTTCTTT. Translating it yields CSARETGTENTEAFF. The chain is built from TRBV20-1 and TRBJ1-1; 7 bases agree with TRBD1. Germline trimming cut 0 bases from V and 1 base from J; bases unmatched to any gene: 5. The CDR3 is made up of 15 amino acids. Germline assignment: CDR1 DFQATT and CDR2 SNEGSKA (reference sequence).

The gene calls are TRBV7-2 and TRBJ2-5; D ambiguous. Deletions cut 4 bases from V and 13 bases from J, with 19 bases between. This CDR3 spans 13 amino acids. CDR1 is SGHTA and CDR2 is FQGNSA in the germline V gene. The CDR3 sequence: CASSSGPAQERYF. The CDR3 nucleotides are TGTGCCAGCAGCTCCGGACCGGCTCAGGAGCGGTACTTC.

This clonotype was observed many times. V and J are TRBV20-1 and TRBJ2-5, with D perhaps TRBD1 (5 bases). This CDR3 has 14 residues. Trimming pared 0 bases from V and 2 bases from J, leaving 10 bases between. CDR1 and CDR2 (germline): DFQATT, SNEGSKA (reference sequence). CDR3 nucleotides: TGCAGTGCTAGAGATAGACAGATACAAGAGACCCAGTACTTC. Residues: CSARDRQIQETQYF.

The chain employs TRBV3-1 and TRBJ1-2; D is ambiguous. The CDR3 covers 14 residues. The V and J ends lost 4 bases and 2 bases respectively, with 11 bases between them. Germline CDR1 is LGHDT and CDR2 is YNNKEL (reference sequence). CDR3 amino acids: CASSPLSWNYGYTF. CDR3 DNA: TGTGCCAGCAGCCCGCTCAGCTGGAACTATGGCTACACCTTC.

Notes on this clonotype: Just one base apart from a much larger clone, this may be a read error. Here the CDR3 DNA reads TGTGCCAGCAGCACTTCCCCCTACGAGCGGTACTTC. Its translation is CASSTSPYERYF. The rearrangement links TRBV7-6 to TRBJ2-7; D gene uncertain. CDR3 length: 12 residues. From germline, CDR1 is SGHVS and CDR2 FNYEAQ.

This clonotype has ten or more counts. The chain carries TRBV6-5 and TRBJ2-6; unclear D gene. V was trimmed by 8 bases and J by 1 base, leaving 6 bases between them. The CDR3 loop spans 13 amino acids. Germline loops: CDR1 MNHEY, CDR2 SVGAGI. The CDR3 is CASGRSGANVLTF. CDR3 nucleotides: TGTGCCAGCGGACGGTCTGGGGCCAACGTCCTGACTTTC.

With respect to this clonotype: Being one base from a much bigger clone, this may be a read error. The chain's CDR3 is CTSSVRDSAYEQYF. The CDR3 bases are TGTACCAGCAGCGTAAGGGACTCTGCCTACGAGCAGTACTTC. The rearrangement links TRBV13 to TRBJ2-7, with D possibly being TRBD2 (6 bases). CDR1 PRHDT and CDR2 FYEKMQ come from the germline V gene (reference sequence). CDR3 length: 14 amino acids.